Shown below are 27 T cell receptor beta chains from a single sample sequenced in a study of T cell responses to AZD1222 COVID-19 vaccine. Assay used: immunoSEQ multiplex PCR; TCRdb lists only in-frame clones, some missing. This sample carries 90,000 to 120,000 clones, about nine tenths of them seen once, and the ten largest clones take roughly 6.2%. Source: peripheral blood, taken 28 days after the second AZD1222 dose. Receptors were obtained from an adult who received the AZD1222 COVID-19 vaccine.

V is TRBV6-5 and J is TRBJ1-6; D not resolved. Germline V lookup: CDR1 MNHEY, CDR2 SVGAGI. CDR3 length equals 16 residues. Trimming took 0 bases from V and 7 from J, leaving 13 bases between them. CDR3 protein: CASSYSTWVENSPLHF. The CDR3 nucleotides read TGTGCCAGCAGTTACTCGACATGGGTGGAGAATTCACCCCTCCACTTT.

This clone occurred once. This sequence joins TRBV27 and TRBJ1-2, with 7 positions matching TRBD1. This CDR3 is built from 13 residues. Germline-derived CDR1 and CDR2 are MNHEY and SMNVEV (reference sequence). The V segment lost 6 bases and the J segment 0 bases; nucleotides outside the gene matches: 1. The CDR3 is CASRGTANYGYTF. In DNA, the CDR3 is TGTGCCAGCAGGGGGACAGCTAACTATGGCTACACCTTC.

The V and J genes are TRBV27 and TRBJ1-1, with D unresolved. Germline V gene lookup returns CDR1 MNHEY and CDR2 SMNVEV (reference sequence). V was cut by 5 bases and J by 0 bases, with 13 bases left in between. The CDR3 loop spans 15 amino acids. The CDR3 DNA sequence: TGTGCCAGCAGTAACGGGTACGGGATGAACACTGAAGCTTTCTTT. It is translated as CASSNGYGMNTEAFF.

This rearrangement joins TRBV6-5 to TRBJ1-2, with no clear D. V dropped 7 bases and J dropped 3 bases, with 15 bases sitting between them. Germline lookup yields CDR1 MNHEY and CDR2 SVGAGI. The CDR3 runs to 14 residues. The CDR3 nucleotides read TGTGCCAGCACCGAGGAGACAAGGGACTATGGCTACACCTTC. Amino acids: CASTEETRDYGYTF.

As regards this clone: The junction differs from germline at one of its ends, possibly a read error. The chain recombines TRBV30 with TRBJ2-7, with 9 positions matching TRBD2. The germline V gene encodes CDR1 GTSNPN and CDR2 SVGIG (reference sequence). This CDR3 has 13 residues. The DNA for the CDR3 is TGTGCCTGGAGTGTACAACTAGCGGGCCGCCGCGACTTC. Translated, it gives CAWSVQLAGRRDF. Supplemented by reference TRBV30 and TRBJ2-7, the full variable domain reads SQTIHQWPATLVQPVGSPLSLECTVEGTSNPNLYWYRQAAGRGLQLLFYSVGIGQISSEVPQNLSASRPQDRQFILSSKKLLLSDSGFYLCAWSVQLAGRRDFGPGTRLTVT.

The chain recombines TRBV2 with TRBJ1-3; a weak D match, TRBD1 (6 bases). Germline values: CDR1 SNHLY, CDR2 FYNNEI. This CDR3 is built from 14 residues. Trimming took 3 bases from V and 4 from J, leaving 10 bases between them. The CDR3 protein is CASSEGAGGNTIYF. The CDR3 nucleotides are TGTGCCAGCAGTGAGGGGGCGGGAGGAAACACCATATATTTT.

The chain is built from TRBV7-9 and TRBJ1-1, with D uncertain. V gave up 1 base and J gave up 0 bases, with 9 bases separating them. Germline V CDR1 and CDR2: SEHNR, FQNEAQ (reference sequence). This CDR3 has 15 residues. CDR3 loop: CASSLVLGMNTEAFF. CDR3 in DNA: TGTGCCAGCAGCTTAGTTCTGGGAATGAACACTGAAGCTTTCTTT.

The chain's CDR3 is CAWSVSGSDQPQHF. DNA for the CDR3: TGTGCCTGGAGTGTGTCGGGATCGGATCAGCCCCAGCATTTT. The chain has TRBV30 and TRBJ1-5; D not resolved. This CDR3 has 14 residues. Between the trimmed V and J ends, which lost 0 bases and 5 bases, there was a span of 11 bases. From germline, CDR1 is GTSNPN and CDR2 SVGIG (reference sequence).

The chain is built from TRBV5-6 and TRBJ2-1; TRBD1 aligns across 8 bases. Looked up from germline, CDR1 is SGHDT and CDR2 is YYEEEE. With 4 bases clipped from V and 10 bases from J, the junction kept 7 bases outside the gene matches. CDR3 size: 13 residues. The CDR3 is CASSHRQGHEQFF. The DNA of the CDR3 is TGTGCCAGCAGCCATCGACAGGGGCACGAGCAGTTCTTC.

The chain is built from TRBV5-4 and TRBJ2-1; 9 nucleotides match TRBD2. The CDR3 is 15 residues long. The junction had 7 bases not matched to a gene; V was cut back by 3 bases and J by 6 bases. Per germline, CDR1 SGHNT and CDR2 YYREEE (reference sequence). As DNA, the CDR3 is TGTGCCAGCAGCTCGAGCGGGGGGTCTCGCAATGAGCAGTTCTTC. It codes for CASSSSGGSRNEQFF. The full variable domain, in which reference TRBV5-4 and TRBJ2-1 provide the parts outside the CDR3, is ETGVTQSPTHLIKTRGQQVTLRCSSQSGHNTVSWYQQALGQGPQFIFQYYREEENGRGNFPPRFSGLQFPNYSSELNVNALELDDSALYLCASSSSGGSRNEQFFGPGTRLTVL.

This chain connects TRBV28 to TRBJ2-3; TRBD1 aligns across 10 bases. J gave up 2 bases and V 1 base, and 3 bases lay outside the gene matches. The CDR3 totals 16 residues. Looked up from germline, CDR1 is MDHEN and CDR2 is SYDVKM. The CDR3 DNA reads as TGTGCCAGCAGTTTATTAGGGACAGGGGACACAGATACGCAGTATTTT. It specifies CASSLLGTGDTDTQYF.

This chain joins TRBV19 and TRBJ1-2; D call uncertain. CDR3 length equals 12 residues. The germline CDR1 and CDR2 sequences are LNHDA and SQIVND (reference sequence). The V gene lost 4 bases and the J gene lost 8 bases, with 11 bases spanning the gap. CDR3 coding DNA: TGTGCCAGTAGTAGAGGAGTCTACGGCTACACCTTC. It yields the protein CASSRGVYGYTF.

This chain uses TRBV21-1 with TRBJ2-7; the table's D call, TRBD1, was not checked against the DNA. TRBV21-1 is shown as a pseudogene. The CDR3 is 13 amino acids. The CDR3 DNA follows: TGTGCCAGCAGCAAAGGGGCAGGGAACGAGCAGTACTTC. This codes for CASSKGAGNEQYF.

The chain links TRBV10-3 to TRBJ2-1; tentative D call: TRBD2 (6 bases). The CDR3 extends over 14 amino acids. Germline CDR1 is ENHRY and CDR2 is SYGVKD. V lost 0 bases, J lost 3 bases, and 6 bases lay in between. CDR3 amino acids: CAISESGLYNEQFF. CDR3 coding DNA: TGTGCCATCAGTGAGTCGGGACTCTACAATGAGCAGTTCTTC.

The V gene is TRBV2, the J gene TRBJ1-6; D uncertain. The CDR3 contains 14 residues. V lost 6 bases and J lost 10, with 16 bases in between. Germline V gives CDR1 SNHLY, CDR2 FYNNEI. The CDR3 DNA sequence: TGTGCCAGCAGGTGGACCGTTGAGGGATCACCCCTCCACTTT. Protein: CASRWTVEGSPLHF.

The genes are TRBV19 and TRBJ1-5; D possibly corresponds to TRBD1 (5 bases). The CDR3 length is 15 residues. Germline loops: CDR1 LNHDA, CDR2 SQIVND (reference sequence). Trimming left V 1 base short and J 1 base short, with 8 bases between. CDR3 nucleotides: TGTGCCAGTAGTATAGTGGGGCAGAGCAATCAGCCCCAGCATTTT. Residues: CASSIVGQSNQPQHF.

V usage is TRBV5-1 and J usage is TRBJ1-4, with TRBD1 matching over 10 bases. CDR3 size: 15 residues. Germline trimming cut 4 bases from V and 6 bases from J; bases unmatched to any gene: 6. Germline V CDR1 and CDR2: SGHRS, YFSETQ. The chain's CDR3 is CASSLHGTGDEKLFF. The CDR3 DNA sequence: TGCGCCAGCAGCCTACACGGGACAGGGGATGAAAAACTGTTTTTT.

V is TRBV6-5 and J is TRBJ2-3; D is unclear. Germline V gene data show CDR1 as MNHEY and CDR2 as SVGAGI. The CDR3 sequence is 13 residues long. The germline V and J ends were trimmed by 5 bases and 1 base, with 7 bases remaining between them. The CDR3 sequence is CASSRLGTDTQYF. CDR3 bases: TGTGCCAGCAGTCGCCTAGGCACAGATACGCAGTATTTT.

For this clone: A read error may account for a junction end that differs from germline. The chain has TRBV27 and TRBJ1-1, with 9 nucleotides matching TRBD1. The CDR3 length is 14 residues. The germline CDR1 and CDR2 sequences are MNHEY and SMNVEV (reference sequence). The DNA for the CDR3 is TGTGCCAGCAGGCCAGACAGGGGGAACAGTGAAGCTTTCTTT. Residues: CASRPDRGNSEAFF.

The V gene is TRBV6-5, the J gene TRBJ1-2; the D is unclear. Looked up from germline, CDR1 is MNHEY and CDR2 is SVGAGI. V was cut by 11 bases and J by 3 bases, with 19 bases left in between. The CDR3 spans 14 residues. The CDR3 DNA follows: TGTGCCGGCCGAAGATCCGGGAGGCACTATGGCTACACCTTC. This sequence encodes CAGRRSGRHYGYTF.

The V call is TRBV7-9, the J call TRBJ2-1; D is perhaps TRBD1 or TRBD2 (7 bases each). This CDR3 contains 16 residues. Trimming removed 3 bases from V and 9 bases from J, with 21 bases in between. Germline CDR1 SEHNR, CDR2 FQNEAQ (reference sequence). For the CDR3, the DNA is TGTGCCAGCAGCTTGCCAGAGGGAGGGGGCTGGATTGAGCAGTTCTTC. It yields the protein CASSLPEGGGWIEQFF.

The chain combines TRBV6-1 with TRBJ2-7, with TRBD2 as a possible D gene (5 bases). This CDR3 region has 14 residues. The germline CDR1 and CDR2 sequences are MNHNS and SASEGT. Deletions cut 1 base from V and 7 bases from J, with 14 bases between. The CDR3 protein is CASSEDAGPWEQYF. In DNA form, the CDR3 reads TGTGCCAGCAGTGAAGACGCGGGTCCCTGGGAGCAGTACTTC.

The chain employs TRBV21-1 and TRBJ1-2; the D call TRBD1 from the table was never checked on the DNA. TRBV21-1 is a recognized pseudogene. The CDR3 sequence is 12 residues long. The CDR3 is CASVQGYYGYTF. In DNA, the CDR3 is TGTGCCAGCGTTCAGGGGTACTATGGCTACACCTTC.

V and J are TRBV28 and TRBJ1-1; D gene unclear. The germline V gene has CDR1 MDHEN and CDR2 SYDVKM. V dropped 4 bases and J dropped 2 bases, with 5 bases sitting between them. The CDR3 has 12 residues. The CDR3 loop reads CASSSANTEAFF. The CDR3 DNA sequence: TGTGCCAGCAGTTCTGCTAACACTGAAGCTTTCTTT.

V is TRBV27 and J is TRBJ1-2, with D unresolved. Germline loops: CDR1 MNHEY, CDR2 SMNVEV (reference sequence). The CDR3 has 13 amino acids. V lost 2 bases and J 1 base, leaving 5 bases between the germline ends. In DNA form, the CDR3 reads TGTGCCAGCAGTTTACACTTTAACTATGGCTACACCTTC. This gives the protein CASSLHFNYGYTF.

V gene TRBV5-1 combines with J gene TRBJ2-1; D is possibly TRBD2 (5 bases). The CDR3 contains 16 residues. Germline V lookup: CDR1 SGHRS, CDR2 YFSETQ. V shed 2 bases and J shed 9 bases, with 21 bases lying between them. CDR3 amino acids: CASSFEGAGLLGEQFF. The CDR3 DNA follows: TGCGCCAGCAGCTTTGAGGGAGCTGGGTTGCTCGGTGAGCAGTTCTTC.

The J gene is TRBJ1-2, the V gene TRBV5-4, with a weak D call TRBD1 (5 bases). Germline CDR1 and CDR2: SGHNT and YYREEE (reference sequence). The V gene lost 2 bases and the J gene lost 11 bases, with 10 bases spanning the gap. CDR3 length: 11 amino acids. CDR3 nucleotide sequence: TGTGCCAGCAGCTTTGGGGGGGTTTACACCTTC. Translating gives CASSFGGVYTF. Complete variable domain (other parts from reference TRBV5-4 and TRBJ1-2): ETGVTQSPTHLIKTRGQQVTLRCSSQSGHNTVSWYQQALGQGPQFIFQYYREEENGRGNFPPRFSGLQFPNYSSELNVNALELDDSALYLCASSFGGVYTFGSGTRLTVV.